The present T cell receptor beta chain was sequenced within a study of T cells after posttransplantation cyclophosphamide. Study-wide results and limits: Tissue-infiltrating T cells from skin or gut overlapped little with blood T cells. Donor CD8+ memory clones often dominated recipient blood repertoires at later times.

This table comes from immunoSEQ multiplex PCR, and its TCRdb copy is limited to in-frame clones, with some not included. The table has over 9,000 clones, 65% to 85% seen once. This clone appeared a few times. Its target is not known. Cyclophosphamide on days +3 and +4 followed busulfan-fludarabine conditioning and a marrow graft. The sequence derives from a female patient aged 45 to 65 who received an allogeneic stem cell transplant from a related donor, was CMV-positive, and had no GVHD. A share of the T cells may be of graft donor origin. Sequenced material: PBMCs, taken after allogeneic stem cell transplant with posttransplant cyclophosphamide.

CDR3 nucleotides: TGTGCCAGCGCCGACAGGGGGTATCTAAACACCATATATTTT. Protein product: CASADRGYLNTIYF. The chain couples TRBV19 to TRBJ1-3; 9 positions agree with TRBD1. This CDR3 spans 14 amino acids. Looked up from germline, CDR1 is LNHDA and CDR2 is SQIVND (reference sequence). V gave up 9 bases and J gave up 6 bases; unmatched junction bases: 9.